Listed below are T cell receptor beta chains from one sample, sequenced in a study of response to subunit inactivated influenza vaccine. TCRdb reprocessed the RT-PCR reads with MiXCR, giving one entry per CDR3 protein. The data contain around 850,000 distinct CDR3 sequences, 18% of them singletons. Sequenced here: PBMCs from blood, sampled 5 days after vaccination. These TCRs come from a man aged 45-65 years who received an inactivated influenza vaccine. CDR3s include the opening cysteine and the closing phenylalanine or tryptophan. A D gene is named only where the DNA matches it firmly. Clone size is given for some rows only: seen once, a few or many times, or a class if the clone is expanded.

D | size | J | V | DNA | CDR3
NA | few | TRBJ2-7 | TRBV18 | TGTGCCAGCTCACCGGGCGCAGGGGATACCTACGAGCAGTACTTC | CASSPGAGDTYEQYF
NA | many | TRBJ2-4 | TRBV12-3/TRBV12-4 | TGTGCCAGCAGTTTAGGGTTGAACATTCAGTACTTC | CASSLGLNIQYF
TRBD2 | NA | TRBJ2-3 | TRBV9 | TGTGCCAGCAGCGTAGTTCCTAGCGGGAGGACAGATACGCAGTATTTT | CASSVVPSGRTDTQYF
NA | NA | TRBJ2-3 | TRBV29-1 | TGCAGCGTTGAAATATGGGACACAGATACGCAGTATTTT | CSVEIWDTDTQYF
NA | NA | TRBJ2-1 | TRBV18 | TGTGCCAGCTCACCACTTTCCTCCTTCAATGAGCAGTTCTTC | CASSPLSSFNEQFF
TRBD1 | NA | TRBJ2-1 | TRBV7-2 | TGTGCCAGCAGCATGCAGGGGGCTGGGGAGCAGTTCTTC | CASSMQGAGEQFF
NA | few | TRBJ2-7 | TRBV20-1 | TGCAGTGCTAAGGCAGACTACGAGCAGTACTTC | CSAKADYEQYF
NA | few | TRBJ2-1 | TRBV6-5 | TGTGCCAGCAGGTTAACACTAGGCTCCTACAATGAGCAGTTCTTC | CASRLTLGSYNEQFF
TRBD1 | NA | TRBJ2-5 | TRBV5-1 | TGCGCCAGCAGCTTGGGCGACAGGGCCCTACTCCAAGAGACCCAGTACTTC | CASSLGDRALLQETQYF
NA | many | TRBJ1-1 | TRBV13 | TGTGCCAGCAGCTTAGGAGAGGGTCTGATCCCTGAAGCTTTCTTT | CASSLGEGLIPEAFF
NA | NA | TRBJ2-2 | TRBV27 | TGTGCCAGCAGTTTAGGTGGACAGCGGAGGACCGGGGAGCTGTTTTTT | CASSLGGQRRTGELFF
NA | NA | TRBJ2-5 | TRBV28 | TGTGCCAGCAGTTCCGAGGGGGGGCCAGGGGAGACCCAGTACTTC | CASSSEGGPGETQYF
TRBD2 | NA | TRBJ2-3 | TRBV5-6 | TGTGCCAGCAGCTGGGGGGGTCCTAGCACAGATACGCAGTATTTT | CASSWGGPSTDTQYF
NA | NA | TRBJ2-5 | TRBV10-3 | TGTGCCATCAGTGGAGAGGTCTTCGAGACCCAGTACTTC | CAISGEVFETQYF
TRBD1 | NA | TRBJ2-5 | TRBV5-1 | TGCGCCAGCAGCTTGGCCTGGGACAGGGGAGAGACCCAGTACTTC | CASSLAWDRGETQYF
NA | NA | TRBJ2-7 | TRBV20-1 | TGCAGTGCTAGATTACCAAGCGCTCGCTACGAGCAGTACTTC | CSARLPSARYEQYF
TRBD1 | NA | TRBJ2-5 | TRBV9 | TGTGCCAGCAGCCCCAGGTGGACAGGGAGGGAGACCCAGTACTTC | CASSPRWTGRETQYF
NA | NA | TRBJ1-1 | TRBV6-2/TRBV6-3 | TGTGCCAGCAGTTACTACAGGGCCACTGAAGCTTTCTTT | CASSYYRATEAFF
NA | many | TRBJ2-3 | TRBV5-1 | TGCGCCAGCAGCTTGGTTCACGGGGTTTCAGATACGCAGTATTTT | CASSLVHGVSDTQYF
NA | NA | TRBJ2-7 | TRBV6-2/TRBV6-3 | TGTGCCAGCAGTTACTCGAGAGCCAGGGGTCCCTACGAGCAGTACTTC | CASSYSRARGPYEQYF
NA | few | TRBJ1-2 | TRBV12-3/TRBV12-4 | TGTGCCAGCAGCGAGTTTAGGTCGGGGCAGGGGATGCCGGGCTACACCTTC | CASSEFRSGQGMPGYTF
NA | NA | TRBJ2-1 | TRBV6-6 | TGTGCCAGCAGTACTGACTTCACCGGGGAGCAGTTCTTC | CASSTDFTGEQFF
NA | NA | TRBJ2-7 | TRBV6-1 | TGTGCCAGCAGCCGACTCCCGGACGCCTCCTACGAGCAGTACTTC | CASSRLPDASYEQYF
NA | few | TRBJ2-5 | TRBV20-1 | TGCAGTGCTTCAGATATGGGAGAGACCCAGTACTTC | CSASDMGETQYF
NA | few | TRBJ2-5 | TRBV10-3 | TGTGCCATCAGTGAGTCGATTAGCCTAGAGACCCAGTACTTC | CAISESISLETQYF
TRBD2 | NA | TRBJ2-5 | TRBV20-1 | TGCAGTGCTAGAATAGCGGGGGGGCAGGTATGGGAGACCCAGTACTTC | CSARIAGGQVWETQYF
NA | few | TRBJ1-2 | TRBV28 | TGTGCCAGCAGTTCGTCCGGTGTCACTAGGGGGGGCTACACCTTC | CASSSSGVTRGGYTF
NA | NA | TRBJ2-2 | TRBV20-1 | TGCAGTGCTAGAGATCGTGCGGCGAACACCGGGGAGCTGTTTTTT | CSARDRAANTGELFF
NA | NA | TRBJ2-7 | TRBV7-6 | TGTGCCAGCAGTCGCTTTTTTTTTAGGGGCCACTACGAGCAGTACTTC | CASSRFFFRGHYEQYF
TRBD2 | many | TRBJ2-3 | TRBV5-1 | TGTGCCAGCAGCTTAGTAGCGGGGAGCACAGATACGCAGTATTTT | CASSLVAGSTDTQYF
NA | few | TRBJ2-3 | TRBV4-3 | TGCGCCAGCAGCCAAGATCGAATCGGCACAGATACGCAGTATTTT | CASSQDRIGTDTQYF
TRBD2 | NA | TRBJ2-3 | TRBV11-2 | TGTCCCAGCAGCTACGGGACTAGCGGGAGACCTAGCACAGATACGCAGTATTTT | CPSSYGTSGRPSTDTQYF
TRBD1 | many | TRBJ2-1 | TRBV12-3/TRBV12-4 | TGTGCCAGCAGTTCCACAGGGGCCGACGGGGAGTTCTTC | CASSSTGADGEFF
TRBD2 | NA | TRBJ2-7 | TRBV10-3 | TGTGCCATCAGTCACTCGGGGGCGGGAGGGCCAGGCGAGCAGTACTTC | CAISHSGAGGPGEQYF
NA | NA | TRBJ2-3 | TRBV3-1 | TGTGCCAGCGCCGGGCGGGCCCTCGATACGCAGTATTTT | CASAGRALDTQYF
TRBD1 | NA | TRBJ1-5 | TRBV6-2/TRBV6-3 | TGTGCCAGCACCAGGGGGGGCAGCAATCAGCCCCAGCATTTT | CASTRGGSNQPQHF
NA | few | TRBJ2-7 | TRBV7-9 | TGTGCCAGCAGCTTAAGGCGGCGCTCCGGGTTCGACGAGCAGTACTTC | CASSLRRRSGFDEQYF
NA | NA | TRBJ1-1 | TRBV7-9 | TGTGCCAGCAGCTTAGAGGCTGGGGTTGGCACTGAAGCTTTCTTT | CASSLEAGVGTEAFF
NA | NA | TRBJ2-2 | TRBV11-2 | TGTGCCAGCAGCTTAATACTCGGGGAGCTGTTTTTT | CASSLILGELFF
TRBD2 | NA | TRBJ2-3 | TRBV9 | TGTGCCAGCAGCGTGCGTGCTAGCGGGACAACAGATACGCAGTATTTT | CASSVRASGTTDTQYF
NA | NA | TRBJ2-2 | TRBV28 | TGTGCCAGCAGTTTTTGGGCAAGCAACACCGGGGAGCTGTTTTTT | CASSFWASNTGELFF
NA | many | TRBJ2-5 | TRBV7-6 | TGTGCCAGCAGACATCCTAGGGTAGCGAGTGAGACCCAGTACTTC | CASRHPRVASETQYF